This TCR beta chain was documented in a study of cytomegalovirus exposure and HLA in healthy donors. Only in-frame clones appear in the TCRdb table, and some are missing; sequencing was by immunoSEQ multiplex PCR. The profile covers some 150,000 clones, with roughly 88% appearing a single time and 7.9% taken by the ten largest. CDR3 length equals 14 residues. V was pared by 10 bases and J by 2 bases, with 17 bases between. CDR1 is MNHEY, CDR2 SMNVEV, per germline (reference sequence). Concerning this clone: The antigen is not known.

Whole-study findings and limits: Per published reports, the classifier diagnosed cytomegalovirus status with high specificity and sensitivity.

This TCR was recovered from a woman younger than 30 in good health and CMV-seropositive. V usage is TRBV27 and J usage is TRBJ1-2, with D unclear. Sequencing input: PBMCs. CDR3 in amino acids: CATTPGPSNYGYTF. The CDR3, as DNA: TGTGCCACTACTCCAGGCCCTTCGAACTATGGCTACACCTTC.